This note documents a single TCR beta chain sequence. The table lists this clone with a few counts. It has no known antigen specificity. Base quality data are lacking; no much larger clone is found one base away. Each donor gave one peripheral blood draw, roughly 120 mL on average, collected into heparinised tubes. Using a panel that included CD45RO, CCR7, CD25, CD127, CD95 and CD27, naive, central memory, regulatory and stem cell-like memory CD4+ T cells were sorted on a BD FACSAria II. Purity was above 98% for every sorted population. PBMCs were isolated right away by Lymphoprep density gradient centrifugation and were stained directly, without culture. Samples were stained and sorted in pairs, with one healthy donor and one patient per experiment, so that batch effects were minimized. This specimen belongs to a study of beta chain features in type 1 diabetes (dated by TCRdb to about 2018). With regard to the full study: Patients and healthy donors did not differ in mean age, gender distribution, total cell number or subset yield. The study compared the TCRB repertoires of sorted circulating CD4+ T cell subsets in recently diagnosed type 1 diabetes patients with those in matched healthy donors. A total of roughly 98,000,000 sorted cells were examined across all samples, and a strong correlation was observed between cell number per subset and RNA yield. Regulatory and stem cell-like memory subsets were obtained from only 8 patients and roughly eight healthy donors, while naive and central memory subsets were obtained from all 30 or so donors.

The CDR3, cysteine through phenylalanine, is 16 amino acids long. Only the CDR3 part of the read is kept: 48 bases, read in frame from the first base. The germline V gene yields LGHNA for CDR1 and YSLEER for CDR2. V is cut back by 2 bases and J by 4 bases, with 3 bases in the junction unmatched. The entire isolated RNA was reverse transcribed using the High Capacity cDNA Reverse Transcription Kit, and thus expressed TCRB transcripts were sequenced. Deep immunoSEQ sequencing was performed on naive, central memory and regulatory T cell samples, with an average of roughly 4 million total reads per sample. Sorted cells were lysed in RLT buffer, and RNA was extracted using DNase-treated RNeasy Micro or Mini kits according to cell number. To prevent cross-contamination, each cell subset was processed individually, whereas patient and healthy donor samples were processed jointly. Using the immunoSEQ multiplex PCR, TCRB sequences were amplified from cDNA into 87-bp fragments spanning the CDR3 region. Sequencing of the amplicons was performed on the Illumina HiSeq platform. Under the source paper's analysis protocol: PCR bias was corrected computationally using synthetic template baselines, and reads within Hamming distance 2 were collapsed, with unmergeable singletons discarded. Reads were aligned to IMGT to assign V, D and J genes, CDR3 length, and insertions or deletions at six rearrangement sites. Within each subset, clonotype counts were normalized to the number of sorted cells before true diversity and Gini coefficients were calculated with the tcR R package. The overlap coefficient, calculated on TCRB nucleotide sequences, was used to quantify repertoire sharing. Out-of-frame TCRB sequences from naive cells were analyzed as a proxy for the pre-selection repertoire. TCRdb re-hosts the immuneACCESS table, in-frame sequences only. Its copies lack some clones; in the studies checked, an unresolved V gene accounts for under half of them, and the cause for the rest is not known. V and J calls and clone size follow that table, whereas D and trimming were derived from the DNA. In this sample the table shows under 900,000 clones, about a sixth of which occur a single time. About 0.025% of the sample belongs to the ten largest clones.

Study-wide conclusions, independent of this receptor: Because cDNA was sequenced instead of genomic DNA, activated cells with high expression could be over-represented, although the groups did not differ in activation or CD3 levels. Only small numbers of individuals were included in the HLA sub-analyses, which left unresolved whether HLA type had any influence on TCRB rearrangement. A moderate but significant shortening of TCRB CDR3 length was observed in type 1 diabetes patients in all four CD4+ subsets. Fewer insertions and more nucleotide deletions at VDJ recombination sites were observed in patients with type 1 diabetes, implying thymic rearrangement abnormalities. PCR might favor shorter templates, but patient and control samples were amplified and corrected together, so any skew would affect both groups equally. The naive, central memory and regulatory TCRB repertoires appeared to resemble one another more closely among patients than among healthy donors.

The sequenced sample was naive CD4+ T cells from blood. The sample's cell subset or site label, decoded: true naive CD4+ T cells. This TCR was recovered from a woman aged 18 to 35 in good health. In this chain, TRBV4-3 is recombined with TRBJ2-1; 12 bases in the junction line up with TRBD2. At the DNA level, the sequence is TGCGCCAGCAGCCAACTGGGACTAGCGGGTTACAATGAGCAGTTCTTC. The translation is CASSQLGLAGYNEQFF.